The 18 T cell receptor beta chains given below trace back to one sample, sequenced in a study of cytomegalovirus exposure and HLA in healthy donors. In the PCR, 60 Vbeta and 13 Jbeta primers were used. The assay was immunoSEQ multiplex PCR, and TCRdb's table has in-frame clones only and misses some. Seen here are fewer than 75,000 clones, 75% to 85% observed once, and the top ten hold more than 3.5%. Specimen: PBMCs. These receptors all come from a man younger than 45 in good health and CMV-seronegative.

The chain uses TRBV5-6 and TRBJ1-2, with a possible D match to TRBD1 (6 bases). The V and J ends lost 2 bases and 2 bases respectively, with 10 bases between them. Germline V CDR1 and CDR2: SGHDT, YYEEEE. The CDR3 has 14 residues. Written as DNA, the CDR3 is TGTGCCAGCAGCTTCCCAACAGGGAACTATGGCTACACCTTC. This gives the protein CASSFPTGNYGYTF.

The chain couples TRBV19 to TRBJ1-2; 10 bases are shared with TRBD1. This CDR3 comprises 16 residues. The V segment lost 3 bases and the J segment 2 bases; nucleotides outside the gene matches: 6. Germline V gene data show CDR1 as LNHDA and CDR2 as SQIVND (reference sequence). CDR3 amino acids: CASSMGQGQGNYGYTF. The CDR3 DNA is TGTGCCAGTAGTATGGGCCAGGGACAGGGGAACTATGGCTACACCTTC.

V gene TRBV27 combines with J gene TRBJ1-3; TRBD1 matches 8 bases. Germline CDR1 reads MNHEY; CDR2 reads SMNVEV (reference sequence). This CDR3 spans 13 amino acids. After removal of 5 bases from V and 4 bases from J, the junction contained 1 base not matched to a gene. CDR3 DNA: TGTGCCAGCAGTCGGGACAGGGGAAACACCATATATTTT. Amino acid sequence: CASSRDRGNTIYF.

This sequence joins TRBV10-3 and TRBJ1-1, with D maybe TRBD1 (5 bases). Germline CDR1 and CDR2: ENHRY and SYGVKD. This CDR3 has 14 amino acids. Deletions cut 0 bases from V and 5 bases from J, with 10 bases between. The CDR3 reads CAISESPGGTEAFF. As DNA, the CDR3 is TGTGCCATCAGTGAGTCACCGGGGGGGACTGAAGCTTTCTTT.

This clone occurred a few times. The chain couples TRBV6-1 to TRBJ1-1; D possibly corresponds to TRBD1 (6 bases). Trimming removed 3 bases at V and 1 base at J, with 9 bases between. Germline values: CDR1 MNHNS, CDR2 SASEGT. The CDR3 extends over 14 amino acids. The DNA of the CDR3 is TGTGCCAGCAGTGAGGGGGACACGAACACTGAAGCTTTCTTT. It encodes CASSEGDTNTEAFF.

This chain uses TRBV6-1 with TRBJ2-1; TRBD1 matches at 9 bases. There are 16 residues in the CDR3. The junction had 13 bases not matched to a gene; V was cut back by 4 bases and J by 9 bases. Looked up from germline, CDR1 is MNHNS and CDR2 is SASEGT. The CDR3 bases are TGTGCCAGCAGTGTCCGGGACAGGGCCTACAATGTTGAGCAGTTCTTC. Translating it yields CASSVRDRAYNVEQFF.

J is TRBJ2-1 and V is TRBV7-2; TRBD2 aligns across 7 bases. Germline lookup yields CDR1 SGHTA and CDR2 FQGNSA. The CDR3 covers 17 residues. Losses at the gene ends were 8 bases for V and 7 bases for J; bases not matched to a gene: 20. DNA for the CDR3: TGTGCCAGCTCGCTGGGGGGGAGGGCCGGGGGGAGGAATGAGCAGTTCTTC. Protein: CASSLGGRAGGRNEQFF.

This rearrangement joins TRBV10-3 to TRBJ2-1; 7 nucleotides align to TRBD2. Germline trimming cut 4 bases from V and 0 bases from J; bases unmatched to any gene: 6. This CDR3 has 16 amino acids. Germline V gene lookup returns CDR1 ENHRY and CDR2 SYGVKD. Here the CDR3 DNA reads TGTGCCATCAGTGGTCTGGCTAGCGGCTCCTACAATGAGCAGTTCTTC. Protein: CAISGLASGSYNEQFF.

The CDR3: CASSLLGGGQGRNEQYF. The CDR3 coding sequence is TGTGCCAGCAGTTTACTCGGCGGGGGACAGGGGCGCAACGAGCAGTACTTC. V and J are TRBV27 and TRBJ2-7; 10 nucleotides line up with TRBD1. This CDR3 has 17 amino acids. With 2 bases clipped from V and 5 bases from J, the junction kept 12 bases outside the gene matches. In germline, CDR1 is MNHEY, CDR2 SMNVEV (reference sequence).

This chain uses TRBV11-2 with TRBJ2-5; 12 bases match TRBD2. Per germline, CDR1 SGHAT and CDR2 FQNNGV. CDR3 size: 19 residues. The V and J ends lost 1 base and 0 bases, in that order; junction bases with no gene match: 9. The chain's CDR3 is CASSLGLTSGGKYQETQYF. The CDR3 bases are TGTGCCAGCAGCTTAGGTTTGACTAGCGGGGGCAAGTACCAAGAGACCCAGTACTTC.

This clone was seen a few times. This chain joins TRBV4-2 and TRBJ1-2, with D perhaps TRBD1 (6 bases). Germline loops: CDR1 LGHNA, CDR2 YNFKEQ. Trimming stripped 4 bases from V and 3 bases from J, with 18 bases between. This CDR3 region has 16 residues. The CDR3: CASSPGGAGLHYGYTF. CDR3 DNA sequence: TGTGCCAGCAGCCCGGGGGGGGCGGGACTGCACTATGGCTACACCTTC.

The chain links TRBV5-8 to TRBJ1-1, with D perhaps matching TRBD1 (5 bases). CDR3 size: 14 residues. V lost 5 bases, J lost 3 bases, and 14 bases lay in between. Germline V gene data show CDR1 as SGHTS and CDR2 as YDEGEE. CDR3 protein: CASRSIWGHTEAFF. The CDR3 DNA sequence: TGTGCCAGCAGATCGATTTGGGGCCACACTGAAGCTTTCTTT.

This sequence joins TRBV6-5 and TRBJ2-7; 9 nucleotides agree with TRBD2. Unmatched junction bases numbered 5, after V lost 0 bases and J lost 5 bases. The CDR3 contains 15 residues. The germline V gene has CDR1 MNHEY and CDR2 SVGAGI. The CDR3 sequence: CASSYSTRTSDEQYF. In nucleotides, the CDR3 is TGTGCCAGCAGTTACTCAACTAGGACTAGCGACGAGCAGTACTTC.

The CDR3 nucleotides are TGTGCCACCAGCACGTTAGCGGGAGGGGCAGATACGCAGTATTTT. Protein: CATSTLAGGADTQYF. The V gene is TRBV15, the J gene TRBJ2-3, with TRBD2 matching 11 bases. V was clipped by 4 bases and J by 4 bases; unmatched bases: 4. CDR3 size: 15 residues. Germline V gives CDR1 LNHNV, CDR2 YYDKDF (reference sequence).

The chain joins TRBV5-4 to TRBJ1-6; D may be TRBD1 (5 bases). Germline V gives CDR1 SGHNT, CDR2 YYREEE (reference sequence). Trimming pared 4 bases from V and 7 bases from J, leaving 18 bases between. The CDR3 sequence is 16 residues long. The CDR3 DNA follows: TGTGCCAGCAGCCCAAGGAGTTCTGGGGCCAATTCACCCCTCCACTTT. It encodes CASSPRSSGANSPLHF.

The V call is TRBV29-1, the J call TRBJ2-5; 7 bases fit TRBD1. This CDR3 contains 14 residues. In germline, CDR1 is SQVTM, CDR2 ANQGSEA. With V trimmed by 2 bases and J by 2 bases, 5 bases remained unmatched. This CDR3 is CSVEQGTAQETQYF. As DNA, the CDR3 is TGCAGCGTTGAACAAGGGACAGCACAAGAGACCCAGTACTTC.

The chain is built from TRBV5-4 and TRBJ2-2; 10 bases are a match to TRBD1. Germline CDR1 and CDR2: SGHNT and YYREEE (reference sequence). This CDR3 comprises 16 residues. V shed 3 bases, J shed 6 bases, and the junction held 8 bases outside the gene matches. This CDR3 reads CASSSRQGARPGELFF. The CDR3 DNA reads TGTGCCAGCAGCTCTCGACAGGGGGCGCGCCCCGGGGAGCTGTTTTTT.

This clone was counted a few times. The rearrangement joins TRBV2 to TRBJ2-7; D is unresolved. Trimming shortened V by 7 bases and J by 7 bases, and 17 bases separated the two germline ends. CDR1 is SNHLY, CDR2 FYNNEI, per germline. There are 13 residues in the CDR3. The CDR3 DNA sequence: TGTGCCAGCACCCTTGGGTCGTACAGAGAGCAGTACTTC. Translation gives CASTLGSYREQYF. The full variable domain, in which reference TRBV2 and TRBJ2-7 provide the parts outside the CDR3, is EPEVTQTPSHQVTQMGQEVILRCVPISNHLYFYWYRQILGQKVEFLVSFYNNEISEKSEIFDDQFSVERPDGSNFTLKIRSTKLEDSAMYFCASTLGSYREQYFGPGTRLTVT.